What follows are 9 T cell receptor beta chains derived from one specimen sequenced in a study of shared clonotypes between healthy human individuals. The table came from immunoSEQ multiplex PCR; TCRdb's copy has only in-frame clones and leaves some out. The sample lists 330,000 or so clones, about 74% occurring once. Material for sequencing was memory CD4+ T cells sorted from blood. The subset here: CD45RA-negative fraction. These TCRs come from a man younger than 40 in good health.

The J gene is TRBJ1-3, the V gene TRBV7-9; D gene ambiguous. Germline CDR1 SEHNR, CDR2 FQNEAQ (reference sequence). CDR3 length: 14 residues. The V end was cut by 7 bases, the J end by 0 bases, with 10 bases between. The CDR3 here is CASISPLSGNTIYF. In DNA, the CDR3 is TGTGCCAGCATCAGTCCCCTCTCTGGAAACACCATATATTTT. The variable domain in full, with the rest retrieved from reference TRBV7-9 and TRBJ1-3, is DTGVSQNPRHKITKRGQNVTFRCDPISEHNRLYWYRQTLGQGPEFLTYFQNEAQLEKSRLLSDRFSAERPKGSFSTLEIQRTEQGDSAMYLCASISPLSGNTIYFGEGSWLTVV.

The rearrangement uses TRBV28 and TRBJ2-6; D may correspond to TRBD1 or TRBD2 (5 bases each). Germline assignment: CDR1 MDHEN and CDR2 SYDVKM. CDR3 length: 22 residues. V lost 7 bases, J lost 0 bases, and 31 bases lay in between. DNA of the CDR3: TGTGCCAGCACCCCCGTGACTGGATCTTGGGGGAGAAGGAGCTCTGGGGCCAACGTCCTGACTTTC. It encodes CASTPVTGSWGRRSSGANVLTF.

The rearrangement uses TRBV28 and TRBJ1-4, with a possible D match to TRBD1 (6 bases). Germline CDR1 and CDR2: MDHEN and SYDVKM. This CDR3 comprises 13 residues. Trimming stripped 8 bases from V and 1 base from J, with 8 bases between. CDR3 bases: TGTGCCAGCGAACAGGGAACTAATGAAAAACTGTTTTTT. Protein sequence: CASEQGTNEKLFF. Looking up the rest from reference TRBV28 and TRBJ1-4 gives the full variable domain: DVKVTQSSRYLVKRTGEKVFLECVQDMDHENMFWYRQDPGLGLRLIYFSYDVKMKEKGDIPEGYSVSREKKERFSLILESASTNQTSMYLCASEQGTNEKLFFGSGTQLSVL.

This clone was picked up a small number of times. The rearrangement links TRBV27 to TRBJ1-1, with unresolved D. V lost 4 bases to trimming and J lost 1 base, with 10 bases between them. This CDR3 region has 14 residues. Germline CDR1 MNHEY, CDR2 SMNVEV (reference sequence). CDR3 coding DNA: TGTGCCAGCAGTTCCCTTCAATGGAACACTGAAGCTTTCTTT. This gives the protein CASSSLQWNTEAFF.

V and J are TRBV10-3 and TRBJ2-1, with D perhaps matching TRBD2 (7 bases). Germline V gene sequence: CDR1 ENHRY, CDR2 SYGVKD. The CDR3 extends over 15 amino acids. Trimming pared 0 bases from V and 4 bases from J, leaving 10 bases between. CDR3 loop: CAISESGGQYNEQFF. The CDR3 region has the DNA TGTGCCATCAGTGAGTCGGGGGGGCAATACAATGAGCAGTTCTTC.

The V gene is TRBV15, the J gene TRBJ1-1, with D possibly being TRBD1 (6 bases). Germline V gene sequence: CDR1 LNHNV, CDR2 YYDKDF (reference sequence). Trimming shortened V by 4 bases and J by 0 bases, and 12 bases separated the two germline ends. The CDR3 consists of 15 residues. The CDR3 DNA sequence: TGTGCCACCAGCAAGGAGGGGGGAATGAACACTGAAGCTTTCTTT. It codes for CATSKEGGMNTEAFF.

This clone was detected a few times. The genes are TRBV19 and TRBJ1-1, with 9 bases lining up with TRBD1. This CDR3 comprises 15 residues. J was trimmed by 0 bases and V by 5 bases; bases with no gene match: 4. Looked up from germline, CDR1 is LNHDA and CDR2 is SQIVND (reference sequence). CDR3 sequence (DNA): TGTGCCAGTAGTCCGTGGGACAGGGTGAACACTGAAGCTTTCTTT. Protein sequence: CASSPWDRVNTEAFF.

The chain has TRBV9 and TRBJ2-2; D is possibly TRBD1 (6 bases). The germline gives CDR1 SGDLS, CDR2 YYNGEE. V lost 5 bases, J lost 1 base, and 12 bases lay in between. CDR3 length: 15 residues. The CDR3 bases are TGTGCCAGCAGTTCTACAGGGAAGAACACCGGGGAGCTGTTTTTT. This gives the protein CASSSTGKNTGELFF.

This clone has more than one count but fewer than ten. The chain is built from TRBV14 and TRBJ1-5, with TRBD1 as a possible D gene (5 bases). Germline values: CDR1 SGHDN, CDR2 FVKESK. V was clipped by 4 bases and J by 4 bases, with 8 bases between them. The CDR3 is 13 residues long. The CDR3 sequence is CASSRDANQPQHF. CDR3 nucleotide sequence: TGTGCCAGCAGCCGGGACGCTAATCAGCCCCAGCATTTT.